This T cell receptor (beta chain) comes out of a study of blood T cell repertoires in COVID-19. With V trimmed by 8 bases and J by 8 bases, 10 bases remained unmatched. Germline values: CDR1 SNHLY, CDR2 FYNNEI. This CDR3 has 13 amino acids. Clones were read by immunoSEQ multiplex PCR, and TCRdb kept only the in-frame ones, dropping some. The sample comprises 210,000 or so clones, roughly 80% of which are singletons, and roughly a fifth rests with the top ten. The chain has TRBV2 and TRBJ1-1; 8 nucleotides match TRBD1. Sequencing was done on a sample of peripheral blood. This TCR was recovered from a human donor in a cohort sampled during active COVID-19. Here the CDR3 reads CASPPQGGREAFF. The CDR3 DNA is TGTGCCAGCCCACCACAGGGGGGGCGAGAAGCTTTCTTT. The full variable domain, in which reference TRBV2 and TRBJ1-1 provide the parts outside the CDR3, is EPEVTQTPSHQVTQMGQEVILRCVPISNHLYFYWYRQILGQKVEFLVSFYNNEISEKSEIFDDQFSVERPDGSNFTLKIRSTKLEDSAMYFCASPPQGGREAFFGQGTRLTVV.